These 29 T cell receptor beta chains came from one sample sequenced in a study of patients and donors after allogeneic stem cell transplantation. TCRdb reprocessed the RT-PCR reads with MiXCR, giving one entry per CDR3 protein. The sample comprises hundreds of thousands of distinct CDR3 sequences, around 16% of which are singletons, and 6% to 8% rests with the top ten. The specimen sequenced was blood, either unsorted or a sorted T cell fraction (not recorded which). These TCRs come from a human donor who was either an allogeneic HSCT recipient or a stem cell or donor lymphocyte infusion donor (not recorded which). It is not recorded whose cells these are; they may come from a transplant donor.

This clonotype was picked up many times. The chain is built from TRBV5-1 and TRBJ1-1; 7 bases line up with TRBD1. CDR3 length: 13 residues. In germline, CDR1 is SGHRS, CDR2 YFSETQ. Trimming cost V 4 bases and J 4 bases; bases outside gene matches: 4. CDR3 protein: CASSGGTATEAFF. CDR3 in DNA: TGCGCCAGCAGCGGGGGGACAGCCACTGAAGCTTTCTTT.

The chain employs TRBV11-2 and TRBJ2-2; 9 bases are shared with TRBD2. From germline, CDR1 is SGHAT and CDR2 FQNNGV. The CDR3 has 18 amino acids. The V gene end was trimmed by 2 bases and the J gene end by 4 bases; junction bases not matched to a gene: 11. CDR3 sequence: CASSLLAGGPSGTGELFF. The CDR3 DNA follows: TGTGCCAGCAGCTTACTGGCGGGAGGGCCCTCGGGCACCGGGGAGCTGTTTTTT.

This clonotype has only a few counts. The chain links TRBV21-1 to TRBJ2-7; whether TRBD1, the table's D call, matches the DNA was not checked. TRBV21-1 has pseudogene status. This CDR3 is 17 amino acids long. CDR3 in DNA: TGTGCCAGCAGCAAAAGGAGCCCGGACAGTAGGGACTACGAGCAGTACTTC. As protein: CASSKRSPDSRDYEQYF.

This clonotype has only a few counts. This chain links TRBV12-3 or TRBV12-4 with TRBJ1-2; D remains ambiguous. The CDR3 contains 13 residues. Trimming pared 1 base from V and 8 bases from J, leaving 11 bases between. The CDR3 protein is CASSLGAVVGYTF. CDR3 in DNA: TGTGCCAGCAGTTTAGGGGCCGTTGTCGGCTACACCTTC.

The V and J genes are TRBV5-1 and TRBJ1-1, with a tentative D call TRBD1 (6 bases). CDR1 is SGHRS and CDR2 is YFSETQ in the germline V gene. Deletions cut 4 bases from V and 2 bases from J, with 12 bases between. The CDR3 totals 14 residues. CDR3 nucleotide sequence: TGCGCCAGCAGCCCCCCGACAGGAAACACTGAAGCTTTCTTT. Its translation is CASSPPTGNTEAFF.

This clonotype was recorded at least ten times. The J gene is TRBJ2-2, the V gene TRBV5-1; TRBD1 matches at 11 bases. V gave up 4 bases and J gave up 5 bases; unmatched junction bases: 10. In germline, CDR1 is SGHRS, CDR2 YFSETQ. CDR3 length: 17 amino acids. CDR3 protein: CASSPRGQGAGTGELFF. The CDR3 DNA is TGCGCCAGCAGCCCGCGAGGACAGGGGGCAGGAACCGGGGAGCTGTTTTTT. The complete variable domain, with remaining parts taken from reference TRBV5-1 and TRBJ2-2, reads KAGVTQTPRYLIKTRGQQVTLSCSPISGHRSVSWYQQTPGQGLQFLFEYFSETQRNKGNFPGRFSGRQFSNSRSEMNVSTLELGDSALYLCASSPRGQGAGTGELFFGEGSRLTVL.

This clonotype was observed at least ten times. The chain employs TRBV20-1 and TRBJ1-1; D is perhaps TRBD1 (6 bases). Per the germline V gene, CDR1 is DFQATT and CDR2 is SNEGSKA (reference sequence). The CDR3 extends over 15 amino acids. V was clipped by 6 bases and J by 0 bases, with 17 bases between them. The DNA for the CDR3 is TGCAGTGCCAGGCCATTGAGGGGGATGAACACTGAAGCTTTCTTT. Translation: CSARPLRGMNTEAFF.

This clonotype has a handful of counts. The rearrangement links TRBV4-3 to TRBJ1-1, with D unclear. Germline V CDR1 and CDR2: LGHNA, YSLEER. Trimming cost V 4 bases and J 6 bases, with 21 bases left between them. The CDR3 loop spans 16 amino acids. DNA for the CDR3: TGCGCCAGCAGCCCCGGGCCCACCCGGGAGATCGCTGAAGCTTTCTTT. Translated, it gives CASSPGPTREIAEAFF.

This clonotype showed up many times. The CDR3 region is CASSNGTRWITVFEKLFF. For the CDR3, the DNA is TGTGCCAGCAGTAACGGGACGCGGTGGATAACGGTATTTGAAAAACTGTTTTTT. This chain connects TRBV12-3 or TRBV12-4 to TRBJ1-4, with D tentatively TRBD1 (5 bases). This CDR3 has 18 residues. Trimming took off 5 bases at V and 7 bases at J, with 26 bases between the two ends.

This clonotype was seen a few times. The chain uses TRBV20-1 and TRBJ1-5; 8 bases fit TRBD1. Germline loops: CDR1 DFQATT, CDR2 SNEGSKA (reference sequence). With 5 bases clipped from V and 2 bases from J, the junction kept 11 bases outside the gene matches. This CDR3 region has 16 residues. The CDR3 DNA reads TGCAGTGCTCCCCCCTCTGGGACAGGAGGCAATCAGCCCCAGCATTTT. Amino acids: CSAPPSGTGGNQPQHF.

This rearrangement joins TRBV18 to TRBJ2-5; D may correspond to TRBD1 or TRBD2 (5 bases each). CDR1 and CDR2 (germline): KGHSH, LQKENI. Trimming stripped 5 bases from V and 2 bases from J, with 9 bases between. This CDR3 has 13 residues. The CDR3: CASSSGTQETQYF. The CDR3, as DNA: TGTGCCAGCTCATCCGGGACGCAAGAGACCCAGTACTTC.

In this sample, this clonotype turned up many times. J is TRBJ2-5 and V is TRBV7-6, with 12 nucleotides matching TRBD2. The CDR3 is made up of 15 amino acids. The trim removed 2 bases at V and 4 bases at J, leaving 2 bases unmatched. CDR1 SGHVS and CDR2 FNYEAQ come from the germline V gene. Here the CDR3 reads CASSLRLAGVETQYF. CDR3 sequence (DNA): TGTGCCAGCAGCTTAAGACTAGCGGGAGTAGAGACCCAGTACTTC.

A few counts support this clonotype. This chain uses TRBV7-9 with TRBJ2-1, with TRBD2 identical over 10 bases. Germline CDR1 reads SEHNR; CDR2 reads FQNEAQ (reference sequence). V gave up 10 bases and J gave up 8 bases; unmatched junction bases: 8. CDR3 length: 13 residues. CDR3 loop: CATRTSGGHEQFF. In DNA form, the CDR3 reads TGTGCCACCCGGACTAGCGGAGGCCATGAGCAGTTCTTC.

The chain joins TRBV18 to TRBJ2-7; 8 bases match TRBD1. From germline, CDR1 is KGHSH and CDR2 LQKENI. The CDR3 runs to 13 residues. The V segment lost 5 bases and the J segment 3 bases; nucleotides outside the gene matches: 3. Here the CDR3 reads CASSSTGVYEQYF. The CDR3 DNA reads TGTGCCAGCTCATCGACAGGGGTCTACGAGCAGTACTTC.

This clonotype was picked up many times. This rearrangement joins TRBV20-1 to TRBJ2-7, with unresolved D. Trimming left V 2 bases short and J 1 base short, with 3 bases between. The length of the CDR3 is 11 residues. Looked up from germline, CDR1 is DFQATT and CDR2 is SNEGSKA (reference sequence). The CDR3 loop reads CSARYSYEQYF. The CDR3 DNA follows: TGCAGTGCTAGATATTCCTACGAGCAGTACTTC.

This chain joins TRBV4-3 and TRBJ2-7, with D tentatively TRBD1 (5 bases). V was cut by 2 bases and J by 0 bases, with 11 bases left in between. This CDR3 comprises 15 residues. CDR1 is LGHNA and CDR2 is YSLEER in the germline V gene. The CDR3 protein is CASSQSGGASYEQYF. Here the CDR3 DNA reads TGCGCCAGCAGCCAATCAGGTGGGGCCTCCTACGAGCAGTACTTC.

This clonotype turned up a few times. The chain combines TRBV6-1 with TRBJ2-2; no definite D call. The V and J ends lost 5 bases and 1 base respectively, with 20 bases between them. The CDR3 totals 18 residues. Germline CDR1 is MNHNS and CDR2 is SASEGT. The CDR3 bases are TGTGCCAGCAGTCGGACCCGATTACCTGCCCGGAACACCGGGGAGCTGTTTTTT. Its translation is CASSRTRLPARNTGELFF.

This clonotype came up a few times. The chain is built from TRBV20-1 and TRBJ2-1; 8 bases match TRBD2. With V trimmed by 1 base and J by 6 bases, 8 bases remained unmatched. Germline V lookup: CDR1 DFQATT, CDR2 SNEGSKA (reference sequence). The CDR3 extends over 15 amino acids. The CDR3 region has the DNA TGCAGTGCTAGAGTAACGGGGCGGGGGGTCAATGAGCAGTTCTTC. As protein: CSARVTGRGVNEQFF.

This clonotype was found a few times. The chain uses TRBV5-1 and TRBJ1-1; D is perhaps TRBD1 (5 bases). V lost 2 bases, J lost 4 bases, and 12 bases lay in between. Germline V lookup: CDR1 SGHRS, CDR2 YFSETQ. This CDR3 is built from 14 residues. CDR3 DNA sequence: TGCGCCAGCAGCTTTGGCGGGGGAAGCACTGAAGCTTTCTTT. Amino acid sequence: CASSFGGGSTEAFF.

This CDR3 is CASSLIRDPEAFF. As DNA, the CDR3 is TGTGCCAGCAGCTTAATTCGGGACCCTGAAGCTTTCTTT. The chain joins TRBV11-2 to TRBJ1-1, with D possibly being TRBD1 (5 bases). The ends were cut back, 2 bases at V and 6 bases at J, with 10 bases in the middle. Germline CDR1 reads SGHAT; CDR2 reads FQNNGV. The length of the CDR3 is 13 residues. Variable domain in full (rest from reference TRBV11-2 and TRBJ1-1): EAGVAQSPRYKIIEKRQSVAFWCNPISGHATLYWYQQILGQGPKLLIQFQNNGVVDDSQLPKDRFSAERLKGVDSTLKIQPAKLEDSAVYLCASSLIRDPEAFFGQGTRLTVV.

Ten or more counts support this clonotype. The chain has TRBV12-3 or TRBV12-4 and TRBJ1-5; possibly TRBD1 for D (5 bases). The CDR3 length is 16 residues. Trimming stripped 5 bases from V and 4 bases from J, with 18 bases between. The CDR3 is CASSPTGTKRNQPQHF. The CDR3 nucleotides are TGTGCCAGCAGTCCAACCGGGACCAAGCGAAATCAGCCCCAGCATTTT.

This clonotype showed up just a few times. The rearrangement links TRBV7-2 to TRBJ1-3; D might be TRBD1 (6 bases). The CDR3 consists of 14 residues. The germline CDR1 and CDR2 sequences are SGHTA and FQGNSA. The V end was cut by 5 bases, the J end by 6 bases, with 14 bases between. The CDR3 nucleotides are TGTGCCAGCAGCCCCACTTGGACAGTAAACACCATATATTTT. Amino acids: CASSPTWTVNTIYF.

This clonotype was picked up a small number of times. The V call is TRBV20-1, the J call TRBJ2-2, with a weak D call TRBD2 (5 bases). Trimming removed 0 bases from V and 0 bases from J, with 14 bases in between. The germline V gene has CDR1 DFQATT and CDR2 SNEGSKA (reference sequence). CDR3 length equals 17 residues. The CDR3 coding sequence is TGCAGTGCTAGAGATCGACCCGAGAGGGCGAACACCGGGGAGCTGTTTTTT. This sequence encodes CSARDRPERANTGELFF.

This chain joins TRBV12-3 or TRBV12-4 and TRBJ2-7; tentative D call: TRBD2 (7 bases). This CDR3 has 15 residues. V gave up 1 base and J gave up 8 bases, with 18 bases separating them. CDR3 residues: CASSLGWGLAEKQYF. The CDR3 nucleotides are TGTGCCAGCAGTTTAGGCTGGGGGCTAGCGGAGAAGCAGTACTTC.

This clonotype has ten or more counts. This CDR3 reads CASSDNHRRNIQYF. The CDR3 DNA sequence: TGTGCCAGCAGTGACAATCACCGTAGGAACATTCAGTACTTC. This rearrangement joins TRBV25-1 to TRBJ2-4; D is uncertain. Trimming stripped 3 bases from V and 7 bases from J, with 13 bases between. The CDR3 spans 14 residues. Germline loops: CDR1 MGHDK, CDR2 SYGVNS.

In nucleotides, the CDR3 is TGTGCCAGCAGCGTAGGGGACAGGGTCGAGCAGTACTTC. Its protein is CASSVGDRVEQYF. This chain connects TRBV9 to TRBJ2-7, with TRBD1 matching 9 bases. The V gene's germline CDR1 is SGDLS and CDR2 YYNGEE. V trimming: 0 bases; J trimming: 6 bases; junction bases outside the gene matches: 1. The length of the CDR3 is 13 residues.

The V and J genes are TRBV24-1 and TRBJ2-3; 14 bases align to TRBD2. The germline CDR1 and CDR2 sequences are KGHDR and SFDVKD. V was clipped by 4 bases and J by 0 bases; unmatched bases: 8. The CDR3 runs to 19 residues. The CDR3 region is CATSDPRTSGGTSTDTQYF. CDR3 nucleotides: TGTGCCACCAGTGACCCTCGGACTAGCGGGGGGACTAGCACAGATACGCAGTATTTT.

This clonotype was seen only a few times. The V call is TRBV10-3, the J call TRBJ2-7; TRBD2 aligns across 9 bases. Germline V gene data show CDR1 as ENHRY and CDR2 as SYGVKD. The CDR3 is 13 residues long. J gave up 9 bases and V 2 bases, and 5 bases lay outside the gene matches. CDR3 region: CAISEPGLAWQYF. Written as DNA, the CDR3 is TGTGCCATCAGTGAGCCGGGACTAGCATGGCAGTACTTC.

The gene calls are TRBV3-1 and TRBJ1-1, with 7 bases lining up with TRBD1. CDR1 LGHDT and CDR2 YNNKEL come from the germline V gene (reference sequence). This CDR3 spans 12 amino acids. The V gene end was trimmed by 4 bases and the J gene end by 8 bases; junction bases not matched to a gene: 4. The CDR3 DNA is TGTGCCAGCAGCCGGGTGGGACAGGAAGCTTTCTTT. Its protein product is CASSRVGQEAFF.